The sequence of this T cell receptor (beta chain) was determined in a study of blood T cell repertoires in COVID-19. The overall study: Collection of acute and convalescent COVID-19 samples took place in the United States, Italy and Spain. The cDNA or gDNA used as material had been derived from T cells, B-cell-depleted T cells, or PBMCs.

In the original workflow: How many nucleated cells were present was estimated from reference gene primer amplification. TCRdb's table, derived via immunoSEQ multiplex PCR, lists solely in-frame clones and lacks some. V, J and clone size were drawn from that table, and D and trimming were deduced from the DNA. Of roughly 97,000 clones in the sample, approximately 85% were seen once. Germline V lookup: CDR1 KGHDR, CDR2 SFDVKD. This CDR3 has 17 amino acids. Trimming stripped 1 base from V and 3 bases from J, with 15 bases between. This clone came up once. The chain joins TRBV24-1 to TRBJ1-5, with D tentatively TRBD1 (6 bases). The source material was peripheral blood. The sequence came from a man aged 60 to 69 with acute or convalescent COVID-19. The DNA for the CDR3 is TGTGCCACCAGTGATTTCAACAGGGTGGGGGACAATCAGCCCCAGCATTTT. This translates into CATSDFNRVGDNQPQHF.